These 23 T cell receptor beta chains originate from one sample sequenced in a study of immune characteristics of hereditary and idiopathic chronic pancreatitis. Sequenced by immunoSEQ multiplex PCR; TCRdb stores in-frame clones only, minus some. The profile shows about 14,000 clones, 70% to 75% of them singletons. Patients having total pancreatectomy with islet autotransplantation provided the chronic pancreatitis pancreas tissue. The sample taken for sequencing was pancreas tissue with hereditary chronic pancreatitis. The source of these receptors is a human donor with chronic pancreatitis.

CDR3: CASSEASGTSGWNEQFF. The DNA of the CDR3 is TGTGCCAGCAGTGAAGCCTCCGGGACTAGCGGATGGAATGAGCAGTTCTTC. V usage is TRBV6-1 and J usage is TRBJ2-1; 11 bases align to TRBD2. V lost 0 bases to trimming and J lost 7 bases; unmatched junction nucleotides: 8. CDR3 size: 17 residues. CDR1 MNHNS and CDR2 SASEGT come from the germline V gene.

This clone has just a few counts. V gene TRBV29-1 combines with J gene TRBJ2-3; 8 nucleotides match TRBD2. The germline CDR1 and CDR2 sequences are SQVTM and ANQGSEA. J gave up 1 base and V 6 bases, and 9 bases lay outside the gene matches. The CDR3 spans 15 residues. The CDR3 loop is CSVHGLRGGTDTQYF. The CDR3 nucleotides are TGCAGCGTCCATGGTTTGCGGGGGGGCACAGATACGCAGTATTTT.

The chain combines TRBV18 with TRBJ1-2; D gene uncertain. Trimming left V 3 bases short and J 4 bases short, with 12 bases between. Germline V lookup: CDR1 KGHSH, CDR2 LQKENI. The CDR3 is 14 amino acids. CDR3 DNA: TGTGCCAGCTCACCCCAATCAGGACGCTATGGCTACACCTTC. The encoded protein is CASSPQSGRYGYTF. The full variable domain, completed using reference TRBV18 and TRBJ1-2, is NAGVMQNPRHLVRRRGQEARLRCSPMKGHSHVYWYRQLPEEGLKFMVYLQKENIIDESGMPKERFSAEFPKEGPSILRIQQVVRGDSAAYFCASSPQSGRYGYTFGSGTRLTVV.

Comment on this clone: A read error may account for a junction end that differs from germline. The chain uses TRBV6-1 and TRBJ2-7, with D unclear. The CDR3 totals 11 residues. In germline, CDR1 is MNHNS, CDR2 SASEGT. The CDR3 region has the DNA TGTGCCAGCTGTGAGTCCTACGAGCAGTACTTC. This gives the protein CASCESYEQYF.

This clone has a single count. CDR3 loop: CASSQERGLGYTF. In nucleotides, the CDR3 is TGCGCCAGCAGCCAAGAGAGGGGGCTCGGCTACACCTTC. This chain links TRBV4-1 with TRBJ1-2; TRBD1 matches 7 bases. The V gene end was trimmed by 0 bases and the J gene end by 8 bases; junction bases not matched to a gene: 3. CDR1 MGHRA and CDR2 YSYEKL come from the germline V gene. The CDR3 contains 13 residues.

V is TRBV2 and J is TRBJ2-5; a weak D match, TRBD1 (6 bases). The ends were cut back, 4 bases at V and 3 bases at J, with 9 bases in the middle. Per the germline V gene, CDR1 is SNHLY and CDR2 is FYNNEI. The CDR3 totals 13 residues. This CDR3 is CASSVRDKETQYF. DNA for the CDR3: TGTGCCAGCAGTGTCCGGGACAAAGAGACCCAGTACTTC.

This clone came up once. This chain connects TRBV3-1 (or the pseudogene TRBV3-2) to TRBJ2-7, with D maybe TRBD1 (5 bases). V was trimmed by 2 bases and J by 4 bases, leaving 9 bases between them. The germline CDR1 and CDR2 sequences are LGHDT and YNNKEL (reference sequence). The CDR3 is made up of 13 amino acids. The CDR3 spells CASSQRAGYEQYF. Written as DNA, the CDR3 is TGTGCCAGCAGCCAAAGGGCAGGGTACGAGCAGTACTTC.

This clone was seen a few times. J is TRBJ1-3 and V is TRBV7-2, with a tentative D call TRBD1 (6 bases). The CDR3 extends over 15 amino acids. CDR1 is SGHTA, CDR2 FQGNSA, per germline. Trimming shortened V by 5 bases and J by 3 bases, and 14 bases separated the two germline ends. The CDR3 region has the DNA TGTGCCAGCAGCAGATACAGGGTGGATGGAAACACCATATATTTT. This codes for CASSRYRVDGNTIYF.

This chain joins TRBV5-4 and TRBJ2-2, with D unresolved. The V and J ends lost 0 bases and 8 bases respectively, with 5 bases between them. The CDR3 is made up of 12 amino acids. The V gene's germline CDR1 is SGHNT and CDR2 YYREEE (reference sequence). Here the CDR3 reads CASSLARGELFF. CDR3 nucleotides: TGTGCCAGCAGCTTGGCCAGGGGGGAGCTGTTTTTT.

This clone was seen a handful of times. V gene TRBV6-4 combines with J gene TRBJ1-2; D is perhaps TRBD1 (6 bases). V was pared by 8 bases and J by 3 bases, with 10 bases between. Per germline, CDR1 MRHNA and CDR2 SNTAGT. The CDR3 consists of 12 residues. The CDR3: CASYRQDYGYTF. CDR3 bases: TGTGCCAGCTATCGACAGGACTATGGCTACACCTTC.

This clone was counted a single time. This chain uses TRBV7-9 with TRBJ1-6, with D possibly matching TRBD1 (6 bases). Trimming cost V 5 bases and J 8 bases, with 19 bases left between them. Germline V gene sequence: CDR1 SEHNR, CDR2 FQNEAQ (reference sequence). The CDR3 is 16 residues long. CDR3 residues: CASSSYRVHRDSPLHF. The CDR3 bases are TGTGCCAGCAGCAGCTACAGGGTCCACAGAGATTCACCCCTCCACTTT.

The rearrangement uses TRBV19 and TRBJ2-3; 7 bases agree with TRBD2. The germline V gene has CDR1 LNHDA and CDR2 SQIVND (reference sequence). The trim removed 4 bases at V and 8 bases at J, leaving 6 bases unmatched. The CDR3 extends over 13 amino acids. The CDR3: CASSTSGGSTQYF. CDR3 DNA: TGTGCCAGTAGTACCTCTGGCGGGAGTACGCAGTATTTT.

This chain links TRBV12-3 or TRBV12-4 with TRBJ1-2, with D possibly matching TRBD1 (6 bases). V lost 7 bases and J lost 2, with 11 bases in between. The CDR3 contains 13 residues. CDR3 DNA sequence: TGTGCCAGCATTAAGGGGGACAACTATGGCTACACCTTC. Protein: CASIKGDNYGYTF.

The CDR3 DNA sequence: TGTGCCAGCAGCCAAGGTGCTAGCGGGAGAACCGGGGAGCTGTTTTTT. Amino acid sequence: CASSQGASGRTGELFF. The chain carries TRBV3-1 (or the pseudogene TRBV3-2) and TRBJ2-2; 10 bases fit TRBD2. The V segment lost 1 base and the J segment 5 bases; nucleotides outside the gene matches: 4. The CDR3 has 16 amino acids. CDR1 is LGHDT, CDR2 YNNKEL, per germline (reference sequence).

The chain employs TRBV2 and TRBJ1-5, with 8 nucleotides matching TRBD1. This CDR3 is 14 amino acids long. From germline, CDR1 is SNHLY and CDR2 FYNNEI. V lost 11 bases, J lost 4 bases, and 10 bases stayed unmatched. CDR3 sequence (DNA): TGTGCCGGAGCCGACAGGGGCGGAAATCAGCCCCAGCATTTT. It translates to CAGADRGGNQPQHF.

The genes are TRBV6-6 and TRBJ2-7, with D maybe TRBD2 (6 bases). The CDR3 consists of 16 residues. Germline V CDR1 and CDR2: MNHNY, SVGAGI (reference sequence). V lost 0 bases and J 0 bases, leaving 12 bases between the germline ends. CDR3 region: CASSYSGGWNSYEQYF. The DNA of the CDR3 is TGTGCCAGCAGTTACTCGGGGGGATGGAACTCCTACGAGCAGTACTTC.

This chain joins TRBV18 and TRBJ2-7; the D is unclear. CDR1 is KGHSH and CDR2 is LQKENI in the germline V gene. This CDR3 has 12 residues. Trimming took 7 bases from V and 6 from J, leaving 13 bases between them. CDR3 sequence: CASLPDNGEQYF. Here the CDR3 DNA reads TGTGCCAGCTTGCCCGATAACGGCGAGCAGTACTTC.

J is TRBJ2-2 and V is TRBV9; no definite D call. Trimming took 9 bases from V and 2 from J, leaving 14 bases between them. This CDR3 is 14 amino acids long. In germline, CDR1 is SGDLS, CDR2 YYNGEE. Here the CDR3 DNA reads TGTGCCACCGGGCCGCTCCTCAACACCGGGGAGCTGTTTTTT. Protein: CATGPLLNTGELFF.

This chain joins TRBV5-8 and TRBJ2-1; D unclear. The CDR3 contains 15 residues. Deletions cut 7 bases from V and 4 bases from J, with 18 bases between. Germline loops: CDR1 SGHTS, CDR2 YDEGEE. The CDR3 sequence is CASSGGVLLYNEQFF. The CDR3, as DNA: TGTGCCAGCTCAGGTGGAGTCCTACTATACAATGAGCAGTTCTTC.

The chain combines TRBV29-1 with TRBJ2-1; D gene ambiguous. CDR1 and CDR2 (germline): SQVTM, ANQGSEA. V lost 6 bases and J 10 bases, leaving 13 bases between the germline ends. CDR3 size: 11 residues. The CDR3 sequence: CSVNWALEQFF. CDR3 coding DNA: TGCAGCGTGAACTGGGCGCTCGAGCAGTTCTTC.

The rearrangement links TRBV18 to TRBJ2-1; perhaps D is TRBD1 or TRBD2 (5 bases each). The CDR3 sequence is 15 residues long. Germline CDR1 KGHSH, CDR2 LQKENI. The V end lost 3 bases, the J end lost 4 bases, and 13 bases lay between the germline ends. This chain's CDR3 is CASSPAGSTYNEQFF. The CDR3 DNA follows: TGTGCCAGCTCACCCGCAGGGAGTACGTACAATGAGCAGTTCTTC.

Only a few counts were recorded for this clone. The chain joins TRBV11-3 to TRBJ2-3; 9 nucleotides match TRBD2. The CDR3 has 16 amino acids. V dropped 5 bases and J dropped 2; count of bases not matched to a gene: 8. Germline CDR1 is SGHNT and CDR2 is YENEEA. CDR3 DNA sequence: TGTGCCAGCAGCGCAACCGGGACTAGCCCCACAGATACGCAGTATTTT. It specifies CASSATGTSPTDTQYF.

V is TRBV2 and J is TRBJ2-1, with 9 nucleotides matching TRBD1. Germline trimming cut 9 bases from V and 6 bases from J; bases unmatched to any gene: 9. CDR1 and CDR2 from the germline V gene are SNHLY and FYNNEI. This CDR3 is built from 14 residues. The CDR3 is CARATGQGFNEQFF. CDR3 sequence (DNA): TGTGCCAGGGCGACGGGACAGGGTTTCAATGAGCAGTTCTTC.